This T cell receptor beta chain was identified in a study of blood T cell repertoires in COVID-19. The overall study: The United States, Italy and Spain provided the acute and convalescent COVID-19 samples. PBMCs, B-cell-depleted T cells, or T cells provided the cDNA or gDNA that made up the material.

This clone was picked up a small number of times. This CDR3 has 14 residues. The assay was immunoSEQ multiplex PCR, and TCRdb's table has in-frame clones only and misses some. The data show 150,000 or so clones, just under 85% seen once. The chain combines TRBV21-1 with TRBJ2-7; no check of the table's D call, TRBD1, against the DNA was made. TRBV21-1 represents a pseudogene. This clonotype was obtained from a woman aged 60-75 years with acute or convalescent COVID-19. The sequencing input was peripheral blood. This CDR3 is CASSKGGTGFEQYV. The CDR3 coding sequence is TGTGCCAGCAGCAAAGGGGGGACAGGTTTTGAGCAGTACGTC.